The present T cell receptor beta chain was sequenced within a study of shared T cell receptors in the human thymus. The assay was immunoSEQ multiplex PCR, and TCRdb's table has in-frame clones only and misses some. The table has around 65,000 clones, 90% to 95% seen once; the top ten hold around 0.03%. Germline CDR1 MNHEY, CDR2 SMNVEV (reference sequence). J gave up 3 bases and V 7 bases, and 4 bases lay outside the gene matches. This CDR3 is built from 14 residues. This TCR derives from a human donor. V usage is TRBV27 and J usage is TRBJ2-2; 8 bases line up with TRBD2. Sequenced material: thymocytes. CDR3 DNA: TGTGCCAGCACCTATAGCGGGGACACCGGGGAGCTGTTTTTT. It specifies CASTYSGDTGELFF.